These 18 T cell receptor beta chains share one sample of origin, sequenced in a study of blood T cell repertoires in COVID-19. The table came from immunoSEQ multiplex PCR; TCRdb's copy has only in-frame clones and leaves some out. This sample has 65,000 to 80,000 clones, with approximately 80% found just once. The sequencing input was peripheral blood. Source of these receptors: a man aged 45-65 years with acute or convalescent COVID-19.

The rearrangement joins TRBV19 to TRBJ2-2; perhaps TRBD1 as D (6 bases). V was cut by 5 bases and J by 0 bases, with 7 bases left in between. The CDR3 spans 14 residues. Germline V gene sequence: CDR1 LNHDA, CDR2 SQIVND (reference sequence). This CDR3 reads CASSGTPNTGELFF. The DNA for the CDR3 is TGTGCCAGTAGTGGGACACCGAACACCGGGGAGCTGTTTTTT.

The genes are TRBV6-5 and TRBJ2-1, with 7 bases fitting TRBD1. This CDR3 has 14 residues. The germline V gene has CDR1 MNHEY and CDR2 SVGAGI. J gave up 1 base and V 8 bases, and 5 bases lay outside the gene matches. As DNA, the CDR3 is TGTGCCAGCGGGCCACAGGGGTCCTACAATGAGCAGTTCTTC. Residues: CASGPQGSYNEQFF.

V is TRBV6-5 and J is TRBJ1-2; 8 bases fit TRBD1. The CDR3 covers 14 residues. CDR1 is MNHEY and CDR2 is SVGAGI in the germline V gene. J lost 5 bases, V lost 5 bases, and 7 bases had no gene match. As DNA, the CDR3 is TGTGCCAGCAGTACGGACAGGGTGCGTTATGGCTACACCTTC. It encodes CASSTDRVRYGYTF.

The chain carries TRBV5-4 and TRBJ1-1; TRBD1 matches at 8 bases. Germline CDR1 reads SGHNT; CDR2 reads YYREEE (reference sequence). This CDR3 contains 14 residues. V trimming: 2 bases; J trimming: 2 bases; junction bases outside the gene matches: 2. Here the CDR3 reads CASSFDRGNTEAFF. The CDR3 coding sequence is TGTGCCAGCAGCTTTGACAGGGGAAACACTGAAGCTTTCTTT.

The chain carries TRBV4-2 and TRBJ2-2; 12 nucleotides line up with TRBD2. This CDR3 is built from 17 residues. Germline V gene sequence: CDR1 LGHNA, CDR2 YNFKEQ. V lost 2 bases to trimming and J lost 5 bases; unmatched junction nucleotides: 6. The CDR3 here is CASSQLAGGPETGELFF. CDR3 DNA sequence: TGTGCCAGCAGCCAACTAGCGGGAGGGCCGGAGACCGGGGAGCTGTTTTTT.

The DNA of the CDR3 is TGTGCCTGGAGTGTACTAGGGGGTGCCTCTGGCTATGGCTACACCTTC. Translation: CAWSVLGGASGYGYTF. V is TRBV30 and J is TRBJ1-2; D is possibly TRBD1 (6 bases). The CDR3 consists of 16 residues. The germline V gene encodes CDR1 GTSNPN and CDR2 SVGIG (reference sequence). V was pared by 0 bases and J by 4 bases, with 18 bases between.

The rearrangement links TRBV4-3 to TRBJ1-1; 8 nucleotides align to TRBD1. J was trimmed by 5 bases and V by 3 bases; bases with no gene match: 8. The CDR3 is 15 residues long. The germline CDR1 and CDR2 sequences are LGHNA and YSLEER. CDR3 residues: CASSQRTGSGTEAFF. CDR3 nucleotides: TGCGCCAGCAGCCAGCGGACAGGGTCTGGTACTGAAGCTTTCTTT.

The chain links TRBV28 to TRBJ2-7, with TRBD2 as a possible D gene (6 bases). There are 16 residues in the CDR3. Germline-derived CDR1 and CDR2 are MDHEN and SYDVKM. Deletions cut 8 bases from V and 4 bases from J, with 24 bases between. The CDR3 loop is CASATRGGVNPYEQYF. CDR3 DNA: TGTGCCAGCGCCACCCGGGGCGGGGTAAACCCTTACGAGCAGTACTTC.

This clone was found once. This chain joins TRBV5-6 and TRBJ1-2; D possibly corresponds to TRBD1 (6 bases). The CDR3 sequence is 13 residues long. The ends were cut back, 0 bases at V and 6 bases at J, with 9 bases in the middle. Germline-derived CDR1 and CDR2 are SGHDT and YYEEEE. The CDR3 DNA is TGTGCCAGCAGCTTGGATTACAGGGATGGCTACACCTTC. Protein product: CASSLDYRDGYTF.

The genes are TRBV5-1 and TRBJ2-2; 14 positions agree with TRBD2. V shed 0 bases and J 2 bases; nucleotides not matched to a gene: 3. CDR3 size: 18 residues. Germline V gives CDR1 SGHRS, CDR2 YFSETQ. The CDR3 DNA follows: TGCGCCAGCAGCTTGGTGGGGACTAGCGGGAGCAACACCGGGGAGCTGTTTTTT. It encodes CASSLVGTSGSNTGELFF. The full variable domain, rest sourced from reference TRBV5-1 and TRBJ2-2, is KAGVTQTPRYLIKTRGQQVTLSCSPISGHRSVSWYQQTPGQGLQFLFEYFSETQRNKGNFPGRFSGRQFSNSRSEMNVSTLELGDSALYLCASSLVGTSGSNTGELFFGEGSRLTVL.

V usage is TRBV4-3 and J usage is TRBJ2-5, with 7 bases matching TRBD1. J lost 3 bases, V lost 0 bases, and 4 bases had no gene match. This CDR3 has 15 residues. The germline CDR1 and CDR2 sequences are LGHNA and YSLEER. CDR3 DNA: TGCGCCAGCAGCCAAGATCATACAGGGGAAGAGACCCAGTACTTC. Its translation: CASSQDHTGEETQYF.

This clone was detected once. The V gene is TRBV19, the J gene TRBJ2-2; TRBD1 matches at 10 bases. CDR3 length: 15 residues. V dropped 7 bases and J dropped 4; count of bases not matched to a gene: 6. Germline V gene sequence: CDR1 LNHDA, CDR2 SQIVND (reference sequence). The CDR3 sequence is CASNRDRGPTGELFF. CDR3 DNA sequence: TGTGCCAGTAACCGGGACAGGGGCCCCACCGGGGAGCTGTTTTTT.

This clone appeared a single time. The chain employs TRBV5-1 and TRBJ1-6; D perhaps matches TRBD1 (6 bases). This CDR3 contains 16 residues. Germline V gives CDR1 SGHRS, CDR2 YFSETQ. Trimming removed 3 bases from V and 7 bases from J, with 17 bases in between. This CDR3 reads CASSSTGWSKNSPLHF. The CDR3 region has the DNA TGCGCCAGCAGCTCGACAGGATGGTCGAAAAATTCACCCCTCCACTTT.

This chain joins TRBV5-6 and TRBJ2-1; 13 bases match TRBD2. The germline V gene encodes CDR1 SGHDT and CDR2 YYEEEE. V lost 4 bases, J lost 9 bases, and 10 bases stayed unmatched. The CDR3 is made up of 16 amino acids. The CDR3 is CASSPPLAGGPTEQFF. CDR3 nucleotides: TGTGCCAGCAGCCCCCCACTAGCGGGAGGGCCTACTGAGCAGTTCTTC.

CDR3 region: CASSMGGMGTEAFF. Written as DNA, the CDR3 is TGTGCCAGCAGCATGGGGGGGATGGGGACTGAAGCTTTCTTT. The V call is TRBV6-5, the J call TRBJ1-1; D is perhaps TRBD1 (5 bases). The V gene lost 6 bases and the J gene lost 5 bases, with 16 bases spanning the gap. Germline V gene data show CDR1 as MNHEY and CDR2 as SVGAGI. This CDR3 has 14 residues.

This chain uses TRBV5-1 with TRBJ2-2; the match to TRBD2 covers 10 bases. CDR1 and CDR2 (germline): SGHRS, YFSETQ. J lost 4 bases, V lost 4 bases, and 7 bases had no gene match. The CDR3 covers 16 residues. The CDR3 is CASSPLAGEITGELFF. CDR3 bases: TGCGCCAGCAGCCCTCTAGCGGGAGAAATCACCGGGGAGCTGTTTTTT.

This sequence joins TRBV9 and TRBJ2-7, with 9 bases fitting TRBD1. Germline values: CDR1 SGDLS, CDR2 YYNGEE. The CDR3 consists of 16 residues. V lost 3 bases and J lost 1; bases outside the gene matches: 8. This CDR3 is CASSEEGGQGSYEQYF. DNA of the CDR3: TGTGCCAGCAGCGAGGAGGGGGGACAGGGTTCCTACGAGCAGTACTTC.

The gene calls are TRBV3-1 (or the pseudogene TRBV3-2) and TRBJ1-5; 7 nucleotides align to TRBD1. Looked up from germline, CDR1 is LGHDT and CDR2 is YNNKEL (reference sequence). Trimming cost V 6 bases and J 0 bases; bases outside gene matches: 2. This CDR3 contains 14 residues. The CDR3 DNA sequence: TGTGCCAGCAGTCCAGGGGGTAGCAATCAGCCCCAGCATTTT. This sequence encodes CASSPGGSNQPQHF.